This TCR beta chain was recovered during a study of response to subunit inactivated influenza vaccine. TCRdb reprocessed the RT-PCR reads with MiXCR, giving one entry per CDR3 protein. Among around 320,000 distinct CDR3 sequences listed, roughly 22% were seen once. Germline lookup yields CDR1 SGHTA and CDR2 FQGNSA. There are 16 residues in the CDR3. Losses at the gene ends were 0 bases for V and 5 bases for J; bases not matched to a gene: 7. The receptor comes from a man between 50 and 70 years old who received an inactivated influenza vaccine. The chain has TRBV7-2 and TRBJ2-5; TRBD1 matches at 9 bases. The sample in question was PBMCs from blood, obtained less than 22 months after vaccination. CDR3: CASSLARDRELETQYF. DNA of the CDR3: TGTGCCAGCAGCTTAGCCCGGGACAGGGAACTCGAGACCCAGTACTTC.